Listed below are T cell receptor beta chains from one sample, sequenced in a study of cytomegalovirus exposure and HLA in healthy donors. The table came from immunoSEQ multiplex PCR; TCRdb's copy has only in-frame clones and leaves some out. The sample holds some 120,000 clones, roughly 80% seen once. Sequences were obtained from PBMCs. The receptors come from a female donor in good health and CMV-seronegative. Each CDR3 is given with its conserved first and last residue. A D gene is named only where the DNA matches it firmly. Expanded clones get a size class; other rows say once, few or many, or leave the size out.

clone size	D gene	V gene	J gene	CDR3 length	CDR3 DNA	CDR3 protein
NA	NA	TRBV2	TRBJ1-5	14	TGTGCCAGCAGTGTTTCAGGAAGCAATCAGCCCCAGCATTTT	CASSVSGSNQPQHF
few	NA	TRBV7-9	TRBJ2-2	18	TGTGCCAGCAGCCTCACGGCAGGCTACCTTCGCAACACCGGGGAGCTGTTTTTT	CASSLTAGYLRNTGELFF
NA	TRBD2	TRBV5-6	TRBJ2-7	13	TGTGCCAGCAGCGGGGGGGGAGTCGGCGAGCAGTACTTC	CASSGGGVGEQYF
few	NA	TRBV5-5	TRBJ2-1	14	TGTGCCAGCAGCCGACCCGACAGACAAAATGAGCAGTTCTTC	CASSRPDRQNEQFF
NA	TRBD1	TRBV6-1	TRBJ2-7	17	TGTGCCAGCAGTGAAAGGGGGACAGGGGGGCCATCCAACGAGCAGTACTTC	CASSERGTGGPSNEQYF
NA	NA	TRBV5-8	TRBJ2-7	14	TGTGCCAGCAGCGAGGCCAAGGAGGCCCACGAGCAGTACTTC	CASSEAKEAHEQYF
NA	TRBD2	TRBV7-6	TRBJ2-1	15	TGTGCCAGCAGCCTCGGGAGGGCCCCCTACAATGAGCAGTTCTTC	CASSLGRAPYNEQFF
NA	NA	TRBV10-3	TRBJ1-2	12	TGTGCCATCAGTGAGGGCAACTATGGCTACACCTTC	CAISEGNYGYTF
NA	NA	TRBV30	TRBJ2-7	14	TGTGCCTGGAGTAGGGGGGGGTATTCCTACGAGCAGTACTTC	CAWSRGGYSYEQYF
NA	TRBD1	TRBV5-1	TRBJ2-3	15	TGCGCCAGCAGCTTGAGGGACAGTCGCACAGATACGCAGTATTTT	CASSLRDSRTDTQYF
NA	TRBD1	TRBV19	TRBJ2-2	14	TGTGCCAGTATCGGGGACAGGGGTGTCGGGGAGCTGTTTTTT	CASIGDRGVGELFF
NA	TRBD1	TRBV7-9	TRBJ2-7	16	TGTGCCAGCAGCTCGCTAAGGACAGGGGATAAAAAAGAGCAGTACTTC	CASSSLRTGDKKEQYF
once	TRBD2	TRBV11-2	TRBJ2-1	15	TGTGCCAGCAGCCAAACCGGGACTAGCGTGAATGAGCAGTTCTTC	CASSQTGTSVNEQFF
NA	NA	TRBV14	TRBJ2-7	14	TGTGCCAGCAGCCAAGGCGGAGGATTCTACGAGCAGTACTTC	CASSQGGGFYEQYF
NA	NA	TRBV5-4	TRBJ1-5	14	TGTGCCAGCAGCCAGGGGACCGAGGATCAGCCCCAGCATTTT	CASSQGTEDQPQHF
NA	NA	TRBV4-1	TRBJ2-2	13	TGCGCCAGCAGCACGAAACTCACCGGGGAGCTGTTTTTT	CASSTKLTGELFF
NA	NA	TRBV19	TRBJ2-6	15	TGTGCCAGGGACCACGAGGGCTCTGGGGCCAACGTCCTGACTTTC	CARDHEGSGANVLTF
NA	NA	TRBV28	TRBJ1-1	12	TGTGCCAGCAGCCCCCGGTGGACTGAAGCTTTCTTT	CASSPRWTEAFF
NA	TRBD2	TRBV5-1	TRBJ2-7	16	TGCGCCAGCACGTGGGCCCCGGCGGGAGTGGGCTACGAGCAGTACTTC	CASTWAPAGVGYEQYF
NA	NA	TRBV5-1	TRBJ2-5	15	TGCGCCAGCAGCTTGGTGGCTGGGCCCCAAGAGACCCAGTACTTC	CASSLVAGPQETQYF
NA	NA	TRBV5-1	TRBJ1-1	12	TGCGCCAGCAGCGGCTTACCCGGGGAGGCTTTCTTT	CASSGLPGEAFF
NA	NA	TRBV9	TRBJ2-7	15	TGTGCCAGCAGCGTAGGCGGACAGAACTACTACGAGCAGTACTTC	CASSVGGQNYYEQYF
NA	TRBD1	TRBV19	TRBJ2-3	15	TGTGCCAGTCGAGACAGGGGTGGAGGCACAGATACGCAGTATTTT	CASRDRGGGTDTQYF
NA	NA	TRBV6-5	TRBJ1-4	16	TGTGCCAGCAGTTACTCGCCCGGGGGGAACAATGAAAAACTGTTTTTT	CASSYSPGGNNEKLFF
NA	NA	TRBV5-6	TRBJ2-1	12	TGTGCCAGCAGCTTGGCCAACGGGGAGCAGTTCTTC	CASSLANGEQFF
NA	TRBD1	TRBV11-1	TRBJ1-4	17	TGTGCCAGCAGCTCCGGGACAGGCGGTCCCCCTAATGAAAAACTGTTTTTT	CASSSGTGGPPNEKLFF
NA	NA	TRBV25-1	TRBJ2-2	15	TGTGCCAGCAGTAAAATCGAAACAAACACCGGGGAGCTGTTTTTT	CASSKIETNTGELFF
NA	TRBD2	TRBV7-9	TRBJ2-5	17	TGTGCCAGCAGCGATCCGATCTTAAGCGGGGCCCAAGAGACCCAGTACTTC	CASSDPILSGAQETQYF
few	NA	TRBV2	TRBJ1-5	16	TGTGCCAGCAGTCGCGCAGGGATTGGTAGCAATCAGCCCCAGCATTTT	CASSRAGIGSNQPQHF
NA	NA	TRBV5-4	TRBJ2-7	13	TGTGCCAGCAGCCATCCCCTCTCCTACGAGCAGTACTTC	CASSHPLSYEQYF
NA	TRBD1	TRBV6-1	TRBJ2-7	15	TGTGCCAGCAGACATCCGGGACAGGGTGTTTACGAGCAGTACTTC	CASRHPGQGVYEQYF
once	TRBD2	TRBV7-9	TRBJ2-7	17	TGTGCCAGCAGCTTAGGTAGCGGGGCGGGGGCCTCCTACGAGCAGTACTTC	CASSLGSGAGASYEQYF
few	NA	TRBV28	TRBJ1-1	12	TGTGCCAGCGAGGGCGTGGACACTGAAGCTTTCTTT	CASEGVDTEAFF
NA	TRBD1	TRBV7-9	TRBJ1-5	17	TGTGCCAGCAGCTCCGACAGGGTTAGTGGGGGCAATCAGCCCCAGCATTTT	CASSSDRVSGGNQPQHF
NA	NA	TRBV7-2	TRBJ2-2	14	TGTGCCAGCAGCTTAGCGTCAGTGGCCGGGGAGCTGTTTTTT	CASSLASVAGELFF
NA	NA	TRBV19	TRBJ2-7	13	TGTGCCAGTAGGGACACTTTTTTGGGCGAGCAGTACTTC	CASRDTFLGEQYF
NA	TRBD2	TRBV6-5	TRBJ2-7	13	TGTGCCAGCGGTGCGGGAGGACACCCAGAGCAGTACTTC	CASGAGGHPEQYF
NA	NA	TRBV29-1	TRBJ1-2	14	TGCAGCGTAGATGGACAGAGCCCCAGCTATGGCTACACCTTC	CSVDGQSPSYGYTF
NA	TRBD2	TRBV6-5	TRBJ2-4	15	TGTGCCAGCAGTGACTATAGCGGGAGAAATAACATTCAGTACTTC	CASSDYSGRNNIQYF
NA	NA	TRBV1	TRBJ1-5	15	TGCACCAGCAGCCAAATATTCGGAGTCCTTCAGCCCCAGCATTTT	CTSSQIFGVLQPQHF
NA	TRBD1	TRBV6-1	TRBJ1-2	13	TGTGCCAGCAGCCAGACAGGGAACTATGGCTACACCTTC	CASSQTGNYGYTF
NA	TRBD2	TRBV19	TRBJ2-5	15	TGTGCCAGTAGTACGACTAGCGGGAGAGGAGAGACCCAGTACTTC	CASSTTSGRGETQYF
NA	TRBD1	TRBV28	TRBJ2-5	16	TGTGCCAGCAGTCCACGACAGTACAGGGGCGGGGAGACCCAGTACTTC	CASSPRQYRGGETQYF
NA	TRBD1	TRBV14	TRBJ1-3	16	TGTGCCAGCAGCTCTCTCCCAGGGGGAACTGGAAACACCATATATTTT	CASSSLPGGTGNTIYF